This is a list of T cell receptor beta chains from one sample in a study of T-cell memory formation after mild COVID-19. TCRdb called the 5' RACE reads again in MiXCR, with one record for every CDR3 protein. The data contain about 240,000 distinct CDR3 sequences, approximately 9% of them seen just once; the ten biggest clones take up 22%. The sequenced sample was PBMCs or a T cell subset sorted from them (not recorded which). These receptors were collected from a man younger than 30 who had mild COVID-19 (a few samples of this study predate the infection). Cell type and time point are not known. Both conserved end residues are part of each CDR3. Each record gives: J gene, V gene, D gene, clone size, CDR3 protein, CDR3 DNA. The D gene is left open where the match is weak. Clone size appears in some rows only: once, few, many, or a class for an expanded clone.

TRBJ2-3 TRBV20-1 TRBD2 few CSARESRGTTDTQYF TGCAGTGCAAGGGAGTCGCGGGGGACCACAGATACGCAGTATTTT
TRBJ1-2 TRBV15 - - CATSRPGAGNYGYTF TGTGCCACCAGCAGACCGGGCGCAGGGAACTATGGCTACACCTTC
TRBJ1-1 TRBV5-1 - many CASSFVPGANTEAFF TGCGCCAGCAGCTTCGTCCCGGGGGCGAACACTGAAGCTTTCTTT
TRBJ2-7 TRBV5-1 TRBD1 few CASMVTGGSYEQYF TGCGCCAGCATGGTTACAGGGGGCTCCTACGAGCAGTACTTC
TRBJ1-6 TRBV2 - - CASSQETGPNSPLHF TGTGCCAGCAGTCAGGAGACCGGGCCTAATTCACCCCTCCACTTT
TRBJ1-2 TRBV28 - - CASSPGGNYGYTF TGTGCCAGCAGCCCCGGGGGTAACTATGGCTACACCTTC
TRBJ2-5 TRBV6-5 TRBD1 few CASSRAGTGYETQYF TGTGCCAGCAGCCGAGCCGGGACAGGGTACGAGACCCAGTACTTC
TRBJ1-1 TRBV6-4 - few CASSVTDMNTEAFF TGTGCCAGCAGTGTGACAGACATGAACACTGAAGCTTTCTTT
TRBJ1-6 TRBV7-2 TRBD1 - CASSSYRGPNSPLHF TGTGCCAGCAGCTCCTACAGGGGACCTAATTCACCCCTCCACTTT
TRBJ2-5 TRBV7-2 - few CASSTEVIGTQYF TGTGCCAGCAGCACAGAGGTTATAGGGACCCAGTACTTC
TRBJ1-2 TRBV4-3 - - CASSRQQIYGIGYTF TGCGCCAGCAGCCGGCAACAGATATATGGTATCGGCTACACCTTC
TRBJ2-5 TRBV7-2 TRBD1 few CASSFAGTGEETQYF TGTGCCAGCAGCTTTGCCGGGACAGGAGAAGAGACCCAGTACTTC
TRBJ1-5 TRBV2 - - CASSARQWQPQHF TGTGCCAGCAGTGCCAGACAGTGGCAGCCCCAGCATTTT
TRBJ1-1 TRBV6-2/TRBV6-3 - few CASSQREMGLTNTEAFF TGTGCCAGCAGTCAACGGGAAATGGGGCTAACGAACACTGAAGCTTTCTTT
TRBJ2-2 TRBV18 - many CASSPAGNTGELFF TGTGCCAGCTCACCAGCGGGGAACACCGGGGAGCTGTTTTTT
TRBJ2-2 TRBV4-1 - few CASSRTRQANTGELFF TGCGCCAGCAGCCGGACGAGACAGGCCAACACCGGGGAGCTGTTTTTT
TRBJ1-1 TRBV14 - - CASKWDMNTEAFF TGTGCCAGCAAGTGGGACATGAACACTGAAGCTTTCTTT
TRBJ1-5 TRBV5-1 TRBD1 once CASRKGTATNQPQHF TGCGCCAGCAGGAAAGGGACAGCGACGAATCAGCCCCAGCATTTT
TRBJ1-4 TRBV12-3/TRBV12-4 - few CASNAAPRDEKLFF TGTGCCAGCAATGCGGCTCCGCGTGATGAAAAACTGTTTTTT
TRBJ1-6 TRBV12-3/TRBV12-4 TRBD1 few CASRAGGGEDSPLHF TGTGCCAGCAGGGCCGGAGGGGGCGAGGATTCACCCCTCCACTTT
TRBJ2-4 TRBV4-1 TRBD2 - CASSQAPSGGAFVAKNIQYF TGCGCCAGCAGCCAAGCCCCCAGCGGGGGAGCTTTTGTAGCCAAAAACATTCAGTACTTC
TRBJ2-7 TRBV21-1 - - CASSNGGRDRGYEQYF TGTGCCAGCAGCAACGGTGGGCGGGACAGGGGGTACGAGCAGTACTTC
TRBJ2-6 TRBV19 - few CASSNWERSSGANVLTF TGTGCCAGTAGTAATTGGGAGCGGAGCTCTGGGGCCAACGTCCTGACTTTC
TRBJ2-4 TRBV11-3 - few CASSLRARVTYF TGTGCCAGCAGTTTAAGGGCCAGGGTAACGTACTTC
TRBJ2-5 TRBV7-8 TRBD1 - CASSQTLNRGLETQYF TGTGCCAGCAGCCAAACTCTAAACAGGGGATTGGAGACCCAGTACTTC
TRBJ2-5 TRBV28 TRBD2 - CASSSPSGLVGETQYF TGTGCCAGCAGTTCGCCTTCGGGACTAGTTGGAGAGACCCAGTACTTC
TRBJ1-1 TRBV12-3/TRBV12-4 - - CASSYTGSPRAFF TGTGCCAGCAGTTACACAGGTTCGCCCCGGGCTTTCTTT
TRBJ2-7 TRBV11-1 - - CASSLTAEQYF TGTGCCAGCAGCTTGACGGCAGAGCAGTACTTC
TRBJ2-2 TRBV15 - - CATGSRINTGELFF TGTGCCACCGGGTCACGGATAAACACCGGGGAGCTGTTTTTT
TRBJ1-2 TRBV5-5 TRBD1 - CASSFSGQNYGYTF TGTGCCAGCAGCTTTTCGGGACAGAACTATGGCTACACCTTC
TRBJ2-3 TRBV6-2/TRBV6-3 - few CASSYENGAVDTQYF TGTGCCAGCAGTTACGAAAACGGGGCCGTGGATACGCAGTATTTT
TRBJ1-2 TRBV4-1 TRBD1 many CASSRQGQVLNGYTF TGCGCCAGCAGCCGACAGGGACAGGTGCTTAATGGCTACACCTTC
TRBJ2-3 TRBV4-3 - few CASSQATTASSTDTQYF TGCGCCAGCAGCCAAGCAACGACAGCTTCTAGCACAGATACGCAGTATTTT
TRBJ2-3 TRBV6-1 - few CASKTAGSSDTQYF TGTGCCAGCAAGACGGCAGGGTCAAGCGATACGCAGTATTTT
TRBJ1-6 TRBV5-1 - few CASSLAGPNIYNSPLHF TGCGCCAGCAGCTTGGCTGGCCCGAATATTTATAATTCACCCCTCCACTTT
TRBJ2-3 TRBV3-1 - few CASSQELLSTDTQYF TGTGCCAGCAGCCAAGAACTTCTCAGCACAGATACGCAGTATTTT
TRBJ2-7 TRBV7-2 TRBD2 few CASSRSGTSGGAAYEQYF TGTGCCAGCAGCCGATCCGGGACTAGCGGGGGAGCCGCGTACGAGCAGTACTTC
TRBJ1-5 TRBV6-5 - - CASSYTATSQPQHF TGTGCCAGCAGTTACACGGCAACAAGTCAGCCCCAGCATTTT
TRBJ2-2 TRBV5-1 - few CASSWGDSNTGELFF TGCGCCAGCAGCTGGGGGGACTCGAACACCGGGGAGCTGTTTTTT
TRBJ1-3 TRBV7-9 - many CASSLAQTERDTIYF TGTGCCAGCAGCTTAGCCCAGACGGAGCGGGACACCATATATTTT
TRBJ1-6 TRBV6-5 - - CASSYSRGGISPLHF TGTGCCAGCAGTTACTCCCGGGGAGGGATTTCACCCCTCCACTTT
TRBJ1-6 TRBV25-1 - few CASSVGLPSSYNSPLHF TGTGCCAGCAGTGTGGGACTTCCGAGCTCCTATAATTCACCCCTCCACTTT